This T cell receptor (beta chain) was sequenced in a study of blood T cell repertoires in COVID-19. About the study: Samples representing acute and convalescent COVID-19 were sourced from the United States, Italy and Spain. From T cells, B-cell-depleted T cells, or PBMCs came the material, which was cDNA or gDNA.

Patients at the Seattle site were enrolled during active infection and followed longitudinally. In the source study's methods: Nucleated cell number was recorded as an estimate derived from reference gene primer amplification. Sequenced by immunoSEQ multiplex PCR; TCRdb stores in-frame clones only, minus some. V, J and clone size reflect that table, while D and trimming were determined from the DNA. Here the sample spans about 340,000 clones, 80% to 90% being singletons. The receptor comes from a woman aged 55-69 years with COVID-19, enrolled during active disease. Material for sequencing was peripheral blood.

The CDR3 loop reads CASSEINMGLGTDTQYF. The CDR3 DNA reads TGTGCCAGCAGCGAAATAAACATGGGACTCGGCACAGATACGCAGTATTTT. The chain joins TRBV7-6 to TRBJ2-3, with a possible D match to TRBD2 (6 bases). With 5 bases removed from V and 1 base from J, the gap between germline ends came to 19 bases. There are 17 residues in the CDR3. Germline CDR1 SGHVS, CDR2 FNYEAQ.